The 21 T cell receptor beta chains listed next were all sequenced from one sample in a study of CD8 T cells in Susac syndrome (dated by TCRdb to the late 2010s). Library prep was done by the immunoSEQ multiplex PCR assay. RNA was extracted with the RNeasy kit and about 0.5 to 1 ug was reverse transcribed using random hexamers. The raw public reads went through TCRdb reprocessing: fastp at Q25, MiXCR clone calling, in-frame beta chains kept. Rows matching on CDR3 protein sequence are summarized as one entry with the most common DNA and genes. This sample gives 150,000 to 200,000 distinct CDR3 sequences in total; approximately 94% of them show up just once. The ten largest clonotypes hold roughly 0.1% of the sample. What was sequenced was CD4+ T cells from PBMCs. The origin of the receptors is a human donor with multiple sclerosis.

This clonotype was observed a few times. The genes are TRBV28 and TRBJ1-5, with a tentative D call TRBD1 (5 bases). The CDR3 is made up of 13 amino acids. V was shortened by 4 bases and J by 4 bases, with 8 bases between the two germline ends. Germline values: CDR1 MDHEN, CDR2 SYDVKM. CDR3 region: CASSWGSNQPQHF. CDR3 DNA sequence: TGTGCCAGCAGTTGGGGGAGTAATCAGCCCCAGCATTTT.

This chain uses TRBV11-2 with TRBJ2-7, with D maybe TRBD2 (5 bases). V was shortened by 5 bases and J by 0 bases, with 17 bases between the two germline ends. From germline, CDR1 is SGHAT and CDR2 FQNNGV. The CDR3 runs 16 residues. The CDR3: CASSPSPGRGSYEQYF. DNA of the CDR3: TGTGCCAGCAGCCCCAGCCCAGGCCGGGGCTCCTACGAGCAGTACTTC.

This chain joins TRBV2 and TRBJ1-1; unclear D gene. Germline V gene lookup returns CDR1 SNHLY and CDR2 FYNNEI. The CDR3 is 14 amino acids. V was cut by 6 bases and J by 5 bases, with 16 bases left in between. This chain's CDR3 is CASRAIYSETEAFF. The DNA for the CDR3 is TGTGCCAGCAGGGCAATCTACAGCGAGACTGAAGCTTTCTTT. The full variable domain, with the rest looked up from reference TRBV2 and TRBJ1-1, is EPEVTQTPSHQVTQMGQEVILRCVPISNHLYFYWYRQILGQKVEFLVSFYNNEISEKSEIFDDQFSVERPDGSNFTLKIRSTKLEDSAMYFCASRAIYSETEAFFGQGTRLTVV.

The CDR3 here is CSAVRDRVEQYF. The CDR3 DNA reads TGCAGTGCGGTACGGGACAGGGTCGAGCAGTACTTC. The chain combines TRBV20-1 with TRBJ2-7, with 9 positions matching TRBD1. The V segment lost 6 bases and the J segment 6 bases; nucleotides outside the gene matches: 6. The CDR3 runs to 12 residues. The V gene's germline CDR1 is DFQATT and CDR2 SNEGSKA (reference sequence).

This sequence joins TRBV11-1 and TRBJ2-1; the match to TRBD1 covers 7 bases. The CDR3 loop spans 14 amino acids. CDR1 SGHAT and CDR2 FQDESV come from the germline V gene (reference sequence). V was pared by 1 base and J by 9 bases, with 6 bases of the junction left unmatched. The CDR3 spells CASSLGTGQREQFF. The CDR3 nucleotides are TGTGCCAGCAGCTTAGGGACAGGTCAGCGTGAGCAGTTCTTC.

This clonotype occurred once. This sequence joins TRBV28 and TRBJ2-1; perhaps TRBD2 as D (6 bases). CDR3 length: 16 residues. The V and J ends lost 6 bases and 0 bases respectively, with 15 bases between them. CDR1 is MDHEN and CDR2 is SYDVKM in the germline V gene. The CDR3 DNA sequence: TGTGCCAGCAGGGTTAGCGGAGCGATCTCCTACAATGAGCAGTTCTTC. This translates into CASRVSGAISYNEQFF.

V and J are TRBV12-3 or TRBV12-4 and TRBJ1-2, with 8 bases fitting TRBD1. This CDR3 has 16 residues. The V and J ends lost 6 bases and 4 bases, in that order; junction bases with no gene match: 13. CDR3 nucleotides: TGTGCCAGCAGAAGGACAGGGATCCGCTCTAGCTATGGCTACACCTTC. Amino acids: CASRRTGIRSSYGYTF.

The chain carries TRBV6-2 or TRBV6-3 and TRBJ2-5, with 12 bases aligning to TRBD2. The J segment lost 4 bases and the V segment lost 6 bases, leaving 9 bases of the junction unmatched. The CDR3 is made up of 16 amino acids. Germline V lookup: CDR1 MNHEY, CDR2 SVGEGT. CDR3 residues: CASRPLAGGPSETQYF. The CDR3 DNA follows: TGTGCCAGCAGACCCCTAGCGGGAGGGCCCTCAGAGACCCAGTACTTC.

J is TRBJ2-1 and V is TRBV20-1; 8 bases align to TRBD2. The CDR3 sequence is 15 residues long. The J segment lost 6 bases and the V segment lost 5 bases, leaving 12 bases of the junction unmatched. The germline gives CDR1 DFQATT, CDR2 SNEGSKA (reference sequence). The CDR3 region is CSAGMGTRGVNEQFF. CDR3 bases: TGCAGTGCTGGGATGGGGACTAGAGGAGTCAATGAGCAGTTCTTC.

This clonotype was detected once. The genes are TRBV25-1 and TRBJ1-5, with D perhaps matching TRBD1 (6 bases). Germline loops: CDR1 MGHDK, CDR2 SYGVNS. The CDR3 sequence is 16 residues long. The ends were cut back, 8 bases at V and 3 bases at J, with 20 bases in the middle. For the CDR3, the DNA is TGTGCCAGCCTCCACAGGGAAGTCCCCCTCAATCAGCCCCAGCATTTT. It yields the protein CASLHREVPLNQPQHF.

This chain joins TRBV12-3 or TRBV12-4 and TRBJ2-7; 8 bases are shared with TRBD1. This CDR3 is 15 amino acids long. The junction had 13 bases not matched to a gene; V was cut back by 2 bases and J by 10 bases. In DNA, the CDR3 is TGTGCCAGCAGTTTACCGGGGACAGGTCGAAACCATCAGTACTTC. It translates to CASSLPGTGRNHQYF.

The gene calls are TRBV7-9 and TRBJ1-2, with 8 bases fitting TRBD1. The germline CDR1 and CDR2 sequences are SEHNR and FQNEAQ (reference sequence). The CDR3 has 15 amino acids. After removal of 4 bases from V and 3 bases from J, the junction contained 7 bases not matched to a gene. In DNA, the CDR3 is TGTGCCAGCAGCTCTACGTTGACAGGGGACTATGGCTACACCTTC. Its protein product is CASSSTLTGDYGYTF.

There are a few counts of this clonotype. This chain links TRBV28 with TRBJ1-2; no definite D call. From germline, CDR1 is MDHEN and CDR2 SYDVKM. Trimming shortened V by 2 bases and J by 8 bases, and 6 bases separated the two germline ends. This CDR3 has 11 amino acids. For the CDR3, the DNA is TGTGCCAGCAGTTTAGGGAGGGGCTACACCTTC. This translates into CASSLGRGYTF.

The chain recombines TRBV2 with TRBJ1-6; the D is unclear. V was cut by 8 bases and J by 9 bases, with 14 bases left in between. There are 13 residues in the CDR3. Germline V CDR1 and CDR2: SNHLY, FYNNEI. CDR3 nucleotides: TGTGCCAGCGGCGGGGAGGACGGTTCACCCCTCCACTTT. Translated, it gives CASGGEDGSPLHF.

The rearrangement joins TRBV5-1 to TRBJ2-3; 7 nucleotides agree with TRBD1. CDR1 and CDR2 (germline): SGHRS, YFSETQ. The CDR3 contains 14 residues. V trimming: 4 bases; J trimming: 4 bases; junction bases outside the gene matches: 6. The CDR3 DNA reads as TGCGCCAGCAGCCCGGGACAGAGGGCAGATACGCAGTATTTT. This encodes CASSPGQRADTQYF.

This chain joins TRBV6-1 and TRBJ2-1; D call uncertain. The CDR3 loop spans 16 amino acids. The V and J ends lost 8 bases and 1 base respectively, with 18 bases between them. Germline lookup yields CDR1 MNHNS and CDR2 SASEGT. The CDR3 is CASGRSFPNSYNEQFF. The CDR3 nucleotides read TGTGCCAGCGGGCGAAGTTTCCCCAATTCCTACAATGAGCAGTTCTTC.

The CDR3 is CASSYSVGVDGYTF. CDR3 coding DNA: TGTGCCAGCAGTTACTCCGTAGGGGTTGATGGCTACACCTTC. The chain has TRBV6-5 and TRBJ1-2, with a weak D call TRBD1 (5 bases). The V gene's germline CDR1 is MNHEY and CDR2 SVGAGI. The CDR3 has 14 residues. V lost 0 bases and J lost 6, with 11 bases in between.

The sample holds one count of this clonotype. The chain uses TRBV7-9 and TRBJ1-2; D not resolved. Trimming removed 1 base from V and 3 bases from J, with 9 bases in between. The CDR3 covers 14 residues. Germline CDR1 and CDR2: SEHNR and FQNEAQ (reference sequence). The CDR3 region is CASSLGGSDYGYTF. DNA for the CDR3: TGTGCCAGCAGCTTAGGTGGCTCAGACTATGGCTACACCTTC.

The rearrangement links TRBV24-1 to TRBJ1-1; tentatively, D is TRBD1 (5 bases). CDR3 length: 15 residues. Germline CDR1 and CDR2: KGHDR and SFDVKD. V dropped 4 bases and J dropped 1 base, with 12 bases sitting between them. The CDR3 sequence: CATSDPGTGNTEAFF. The CDR3, as DNA: TGTGCCACCAGTGACCCGGGGACGGGGAACACTGAAGCTTTCTTT.

V usage is TRBV5-4 and J usage is TRBJ2-1, with 8 bases fitting TRBD1. V dropped 4 bases and J dropped 4; count of bases not matched to a gene: 10. The CDR3 totals 16 residues. The V gene's germline CDR1 is SGHNT and CDR2 YYREEE (reference sequence). For the CDR3, the DNA is TGTGCCAGCAGCGGAGGACAGGGAATGAGGTACAATGAGCAGTTCTTC. As protein: CASSGGQGMRYNEQFF.

The chain combines TRBV12-3 or TRBV12-4 with TRBJ2-1; D might be TRBD2 (5 bases). CDR3 length: 13 amino acids. V was pared by 2 bases and J by 7 bases, with 9 bases between. The CDR3 DNA sequence: TGTGCCAGCAGTTTATCGCGGGTAAATGAGCAGTTCTTC. It yields the protein CASSLSRVNEQFF.